One sample yielded the 31 T cell receptor beta chains listed below, sequenced in a study of PD-L1 blockade in urothelial cancer. The time point: peripheral blood 6 weeks after treatment start. Measured with immunoSEQ multiplex PCR; TCRdb has only the in-frame clones, and not every one. The repertoire includes 45,000 to 55,000 clones, around 85% of them detected once, and roughly 1.8% sits in the top ten. The sequencing used PBMCs, collected around atezolizumab (anti-PD-L1) treatment. Every receptor here comes from a man aged 50 or older with urothelial cancer.

The chain links TRBV14 to TRBJ2-1, with D possibly matching TRBD2 (6 bases). From germline, CDR1 is SGHDN and CDR2 FVKESK. V was pared by 4 bases and J by 9 bases, with 25 bases between. The CDR3 length is 17 residues. The CDR3 is CASSPRTLRRGFGEQFF. CDR3 DNA: TGTGCCAGCAGCCCCCGAACCCTTCGTCGGGGGTTTGGTGAGCAGTTCTTC.

This clone was seen just once. Here the CDR3 DNA reads TGTGCCAGCCAAGCAGGCGCCTACGAGCAGTACTTC. It codes for CASQAGAYEQYF. The V call is TRBV27, the J call TRBJ2-7; D remains ambiguous. The germline CDR1 and CDR2 sequences are MNHEY and SMNVEV (reference sequence). This CDR3 is built from 12 residues. The ends were cut back, 8 bases at V and 2 bases at J, with 10 bases in the middle.

The CDR3 DNA reads as TGTGCCAGCAGCAAGGGACAGGGCACTGGCTACACCTTC. Amino acid sequence: CASSKGQGTGYTF. The chain uses TRBV5-6 and TRBJ1-2, with 9 bases that match TRBD1. Germline V gives CDR1 SGHDT, CDR2 YYEEEE. Trimming cost V 4 bases and J 7 bases; bases outside gene matches: 5. This CDR3 has 13 residues.

The genes are TRBV5-1 and TRBJ2-7, with 11 bases that match TRBD1. V lost 0 bases to trimming and J lost 4 bases; unmatched junction nucleotides: 6. The germline V gene encodes CDR1 SGHRS and CDR2 YFSETQ. The CDR3 length is 16 residues. DNA of the CDR3: TGCGCCAGCAGCTTGGCCTTGGACAGGGGGCTTTACGAGCAGTACTTC. The encoded protein is CASSLALDRGLYEQYF.

The rearrangement links TRBV4-1 to TRBJ1-2; D call uncertain. With 1 base removed from V and 4 bases from J, the gap between germline ends came to 13 bases. Germline loops: CDR1 MGHRA, CDR2 YSYEKL. The length of the CDR3 is 15 residues. The CDR3: CASSQARGGSYGYTF. The CDR3 DNA reads as TGCGCCAGCAGCCAAGCGCGGGGAGGGAGCTATGGCTACACCTTC.

CDR3 in amino acids: CASSPGAVEKLFF. The CDR3 nucleotides read TGTGCCAGCAGTCCAGGGGCAGTAGAAAAACTGTTTTTT. The chain combines TRBV28 with TRBJ1-4, with D possibly being TRBD1 (6 bases). CDR1 MDHEN and CDR2 SYDVKM come from the germline V gene. The CDR3 has 13 residues. V lost 5 bases, J lost 8 bases, and 12 bases lay in between. Full variable domain (rest looked up from reference TRBV28 and TRBJ1-4): DVKVTQSSRYLVKRTGEKVFLECVQDMDHENMFWYRQDPGLGLRLIYFSYDVKMKEKGDIPEGYSVSREKKERFSLILESASTNQTSMYLCASSPGAVEKLFFGSGTQLSVL.

J is TRBJ1-5 and V is TRBV27; a weak D match, TRBD1 (6 bases). Germline V gene data show CDR1 as MNHEY and CDR2 as SMNVEV (reference sequence). The V gene lost 5 bases and the J gene lost 7 bases, with 15 bases spanning the gap. The CDR3 contains 14 residues. The CDR3: CASSQTGSRQPQHF. The CDR3 DNA reads as TGTGCCAGCAGTCAAACAGGGTCTCGGCAGCCCCAGCATTTT.

DNA of the CDR3: TGTGCCAGCGGAATTACAGGCAACTATGGCTACACCTTC. This codes for CASGITGNYGYTF. This sequence joins TRBV6-5 and TRBJ1-2; D is perhaps TRBD1 (5 bases). Germline loops: CDR1 MNHEY, CDR2 SVGAGI. V was trimmed by 8 bases and J by 2 bases, leaving 12 bases between them. This CDR3 is 13 amino acids long.

The chain uses TRBV12-5 and TRBJ2-7; D possibly corresponds to TRBD1 (6 bases). Between the trimmed V and J ends, which lost 1 base and 6 bases, there was a span of 16 bases. The CDR3 is 15 residues long. Germline V gene sequence: CDR1 LGHNT, CDR2 FRNRAP. The CDR3 is CASGLAQTGLFEQYF. The CDR3 bases are TGTGCTAGTGGTTTGGCCCAAACAGGGTTATTCGAGCAGTACTTC.

The V and J genes are TRBV30 and TRBJ2-7; 8 nucleotides match TRBD2. The CDR3 is 15 residues long. Germline values: CDR1 GTSNPN, CDR2 SVGIG (reference sequence). J was trimmed by 9 bases and V by 0 bases; bases with no gene match: 13. The CDR3 bases are TGTGCCTGGAGTGTCGGGGGGGGCTCCTTCCCGAGGCAGTACTTC. It yields the protein CAWSVGGGSFPRQYF.

The chain carries TRBV28 and TRBJ2-6; a possible D gene is TRBD1 (6 bases). Trimming took 5 bases from V and 0 from J, leaving 11 bases between them. CDR1 MDHEN and CDR2 SYDVKM come from the germline V gene. This CDR3 spans 16 amino acids. Here the CDR3 reads CASSPGQSSGANVLTF. The DNA of the CDR3 is TGTGCCAGCAGTCCCGGACAGAGCTCTGGGGCCAACGTCCTGACTTTC.

CDR3 DNA sequence: TGTGCCAGCAGCTTAGAGGGAGTCTATGGCTACACCTTC. This gives the protein CASSLEGVYGYTF. The V and J genes are TRBV5-4 and TRBJ1-2, with D unclear. The length of the CDR3 is 13 residues. The germline V gene encodes CDR1 SGHNT and CDR2 YYREEE (reference sequence). With 2 bases removed from V and 4 bases from J, the gap between germline ends came to 9 bases.

The chain uses TRBV5-1 and TRBJ1-1, with 12 bases aligning to TRBD1. The V and J ends lost 4 bases and 3 bases, in that order; junction bases with no gene match: 7. Germline V gene lookup returns CDR1 SGHRS and CDR2 YFSETQ. This CDR3 has 16 residues. The CDR3 nucleotides read TGCGCCAGCAGCCGGGGACAGGGGGCTAGGGACACTGAAGCTTTCTTT. It encodes CASSRGQGARDTEAFF.

The chain uses TRBV5-1 and TRBJ2-1, with 9 bases that match TRBD1. From germline, CDR1 is SGHRS and CDR2 YFSETQ. J lost 6 bases, V lost 4 bases, and 11 bases had no gene match. The CDR3 is 16 amino acids. The CDR3 loop reads CASSQGSGTGINEQFF. CDR3 nucleotides: TGCGCCAGCAGCCAGGGATCGGGGACAGGGATCAATGAGCAGTTCTTC.

The chain combines TRBV2 with TRBJ2-5; D possibly corresponds to TRBD1 (6 bases). This CDR3 spans 17 amino acids. V lost 7 bases, J lost 7 bases, and 28 bases lay in between. The germline V gene encodes CDR1 SNHLY and CDR2 FYNNEI. The CDR3 protein is CASTGDKARPAVGTQYF. In nucleotides, the CDR3 is TGTGCCAGCACCGGGGACAAGGCCCGCCCCGCGGTGGGGACCCAGTACTTC.

CDR3: CASSPNSGRAGEQYF. CDR3 bases: TGTGCCAGCAGCCCCAATAGCGGGAGGGCGGGCGAGCAGTACTTC. The V gene is TRBV7-2, the J gene TRBJ2-7; 11 bases are a match to TRBD2. Germline values: CDR1 SGHTA, CDR2 FQGNSA. Germline trimming cut 5 bases from V and 6 bases from J; bases unmatched to any gene: 9. The CDR3 contains 15 residues.

The chain employs TRBV7-9 and TRBJ2-3; D not resolved. Germline loops: CDR1 SEHNR, CDR2 FQNEAQ (reference sequence). Trimming left V 2 bases short and J 4 bases short, with 13 bases between. The CDR3 loop spans 15 amino acids. CDR3 amino acids: CASSLMSPSPDTQYF. The CDR3 DNA reads as TGTGCCAGCAGCTTAATGTCCCCAAGCCCAGATACGCAGTATTTT.

CDR3 nucleotide sequence: TGTGCCAGCAGCAGCACAGGGGAGAGGGGCTACACCTTC. Amino acids: CASSSTGERGYTF. The chain combines TRBV27 with TRBJ1-2, with 7 bases aligning to TRBD1. This CDR3 is 13 amino acids long. V lost 6 bases and J lost 8; bases outside the gene matches: 9. Germline CDR1 is MNHEY and CDR2 is SMNVEV (reference sequence).

This clone was detected a few times. The rearrangement links TRBV5-4 to TRBJ2-7; TRBD2 aligns across 9 bases. The CDR3 runs to 15 residues. CDR1 SGHNT and CDR2 YYREEE come from the germline V gene (reference sequence). The trim removed 0 bases at V and 5 bases at J, leaving 6 bases unmatched. The CDR3 sequence: CASSLGGRAGNEQYF. Here the CDR3 DNA reads TGTGCCAGCAGCTTGGGCGGGAGGGCCGGGAACGAGCAGTACTTC.

This chain joins TRBV19 and TRBJ2-2; TRBD2 is a possible D gene (6 bases). Germline V gene lookup returns CDR1 LNHDA and CDR2 SQIVND (reference sequence). Trimming cost V 10 bases and J 4 bases, with 16 bases left between them. The CDR3 is made up of 14 amino acids. CDR3 sequence: CATRGSPITGELFF. CDR3 nucleotides: TGTGCCACCCGGGGGAGCCCAATCACCGGGGAGCTGTTTTTT.

A few counts support this clone. This chain uses TRBV18 with TRBJ1-1; a weak D match, TRBD1 (5 bases). This CDR3 is built from 20 residues. The germline V gene encodes CDR1 KGHSH and CDR2 LQKENI. The V end was cut by 1 base, the J end by 0 bases, with 24 bases between. CDR3 sequence: CASSPLPLQGGSALNTEAFF. CDR3 in DNA: TGTGCCAGCTCACCACTCCCTCTTCAGGGAGGGTCGGCATTGAACACTGAAGCTTTCTTT. Combining the CDR3 with reference TRBV18 and TRBJ1-1 gives the whole variable domain NAGVMQNPRHLVRRRGQEARLRCSPMKGHSHVYWYRQLPEEGLKFMVYLQKENIIDESGMPKERFSAEFPKEGPSILRIQQVVRGDSAAYFCASSPLPLQGGSALNTEAFFGQGTRLTVV.

This chain joins TRBV6-6 and TRBJ2-5, with 7 bases identical to TRBD1. After removal of 7 bases from V and 1 base from J, the junction contained 6 bases not matched to a gene. This CDR3 comprises 14 residues. Germline V gene lookup returns CDR1 MNHNY and CDR2 SVGAGI (reference sequence). CDR3 nucleotide sequence: TGTGCCAGCACTCGGACAGGCCGCCAAGAGACCCAGTACTTC. This gives the protein CASTRTGRQETQYF.

The chain's CDR3 is CASSLERTGQTQYF. CDR3 nucleotide sequence: TGTGCCAGCAGCTTAGAGCGGACAGGGCAGACCCAGTACTTC. The chain employs TRBV11-2 and TRBJ2-5; 8 bases are shared with TRBD1. CDR1 is SGHAT and CDR2 is FQNNGV in the germline V gene. V trimming: 0 bases; J trimming: 6 bases; junction bases outside the gene matches: 3. The CDR3 spans 14 residues.

The chain is built from TRBV7-9 and TRBJ1-5; a possible D gene is TRBD1 (5 bases). Germline V gives CDR1 SEHNR, CDR2 FQNEAQ (reference sequence). CDR3 length: 14 amino acids. V was clipped by 0 bases and J by 6 bases, with 9 bases between them. The CDR3 region has the DNA TGTGCCAGCAGCTTAGCCGGGGGGGGTCAGCCCCAGCATTTT. Translated, it gives CASSLAGGGQPQHF.

This chain uses TRBV9 with TRBJ2-6, with TRBD1 as a possible D gene (5 bases). V lost 4 bases and J 4 bases, leaving 21 bases between the germline ends. Germline CDR1 SGDLS, CDR2 YYNGEE. This CDR3 has 18 residues. CDR3 amino acids: CASSPSDNPPGGANVLTF. The CDR3 coding sequence is TGTGCCAGCAGCCCCTCTGACAATCCGCCAGGGGGGGCCAACGTCCTGACTTTC.

The rearrangement joins TRBV7-6 to TRBJ1-1; 9 bases match TRBD1. Germline CDR1 reads SGHVS; CDR2 reads FNYEAQ. The V segment lost 5 bases and the J segment 11 bases; nucleotides outside the gene matches: 9. This CDR3 region has 13 residues. CDR3 region: CASSPKWDRAAFF. CDR3 sequence (DNA): TGTGCCAGCAGCCCGAAATGGGACAGGGCGGCTTTCTTT.

The chain employs TRBV5-1 and TRBJ1-1; D might be TRBD1 (6 bases). V lost 7 bases, J lost 4 bases, and 20 bases lay in between. CDR3 length equals 15 residues. In germline, CDR1 is SGHRS, CDR2 YFSETQ. The CDR3 here is CASGALGASSTEAFF. The CDR3, as DNA: TGCGCCAGCGGAGCTTTGGGGGCGAGTAGCACTGAAGCTTTCTTT.

This clone came up once. The gene calls are TRBV28 and TRBJ1-1, with D possibly being TRBD1 (6 bases). The germline CDR1 and CDR2 sequences are MDHEN and SYDVKM. V lost 3 bases, J lost 3 bases, and 20 bases lay in between. The CDR3 has 17 amino acids. The CDR3 coding sequence is TGTGCCAGCAGTTTGGCCCGGGGGGCCCGATGGGACACTGAAGCTTTCTTT. Protein product: CASSLARGARWDTEAFF.

In DNA form, the CDR3 reads TGTGCCAGCAGCTTAGGGACAGGACCACCCCAGAACTATGGCTACACCTTC. Its translation: CASSLGTGPPQNYGYTF. The V call is TRBV11-2, the J call TRBJ1-2; TRBD1 aligns across 7 bases. The junction had 10 bases not matched to a gene; V was cut back by 1 base and J by 2 bases. Germline CDR1 SGHAT, CDR2 FQNNGV. The CDR3 spans 17 residues. The full variable domain, its missing parts supplied by reference TRBV11-2 and TRBJ1-2, is EAGVAQSPRYKIIEKRQSVAFWCNPISGHATLYWYQQILGQGPKLLIQFQNNGVVDDSQLPKDRFSAERLKGVDSTLKIQPAKLEDSAVYLCASSLGTGPPQNYGYTFGSGTRLTVV.

The CDR3 spells CATSRDQARSLDTF. The DNA for the CDR3 is TGTGCCACCAGCAGAGATCAGGCCAGGTCGTTAGACACCTTC. V gene TRBV15 combines with J gene TRBJ1-2; D is undetermined. The CDR3 is 14 amino acids. CDR1 is LNHNV, CDR2 YYDKDF, per germline (reference sequence). The V gene lost 0 bases and the J gene lost 12 bases, with 17 bases spanning the gap.

The chain employs TRBV10-2 and TRBJ2-3; 7 positions agree with TRBD2. With V trimmed by 8 bases and J by 4 bases, 6 bases remained unmatched. The CDR3 is made up of 13 amino acids. The V gene's germline CDR1 is WSHSY and CDR2 SAAADI. Here the CDR3 reads CASALLASDTQYF. DNA of the CDR3: TGCGCCAGCGCTTTACTAGCGTCAGATACGCAGTATTTT.